A selection of T cell receptor beta chains follows, all from one sample in a study of blood T cells in healthy people across ages. From the 5' RACE reads, TCRdb called clonotypes with MiXCR, one entry per CDR3 protein. Of 1 million or so distinct CDR3 sequences listed, about 23% were seen once; the top ten hold around 0.75%. These data were also reused for a study on T cells of mothers and their children.

The sample was blood. Source of these receptors: a girl aged 2 to 10 in good health. The CDR3 runs from the conserved cysteine through the conserved F or W. A D gene is named only where the DNA matches it firmly. Part of the rows lack a size; the others show once, few, many or a class for expanded clones.

TRBJ1-6 | TRBV12-3/TRBV12-4 | - | - | TGTGCCAGCAGTTACGACAGTCCCGGGAATCCACCCCTCCACTTT | CASSYDSPGNPPLHF
TRBJ2-5 | TRBV7-3 | - | - | TGTGCCAGCAGCTCCTCCGGACCGGCGGCCCAGTACTTC | CASSSSGPAAQYF
TRBJ2-1 | TRBV5-6 | - | - | TGTGCCAGCAGCCAGGGGGGGGCAAATGAGCAGTTCTTC | CASSQGGANEQFF
TRBJ2-3 | TRBV5-1 | - | - | TGCGCCAGCAGCTACACTGGCCCCATAGATACGCAGTATTTT | CASSYTGPIDTQYF
TRBJ2-2 | TRBV28 | - | few | TGTGCCACCCATGGGACCGGGGAGCTGTTTTTT | CATHGTGELFF
TRBJ2-7 | TRBV7-9 | - | once | TGTGCCAGCAGCTTAGAAGTTAACGAGCAGTACTTC | CASSLEVNEQYF
TRBJ2-5 | TRBV27 | TRBD2 | - | TGTGCCAGCAGCCCTACTGGAGGGGACTACCGCTGGGAGACCCAGTACTTC | CASSPTGGDYRWETQYF
TRBJ2-6 | TRBV11-2 | TRBD1 | few | TGTGCCAGCAGCCTACGACAGGGCTCTGGGGCCAACGTCCTGACTTTC | CASSLRQGSGANVLTF
TRBJ1-1 | TRBV6-5 | - | few | TGTGCCAGCAGTGCGCCCAGGGGTACTACTGAAGCTTTCTTT | CASSAPRGTTEAFF
TRBJ2-7 | TRBV28 | TRBD2 | - | TGTGCCAGCAGTTTAACGGGAGGGAGGCAGGAGCAGTACTTC | CASSLTGGRQEQYF
TRBJ2-7 | TRBV20-1 | - | few | TGCAGTGCTAGTCGCAACAGGCCCCGACCTGCCTACGAGCAGTACTTC | CSASRNRPRPAYEQYF
TRBJ2-6 | TRBV12-3/TRBV12-4 | - | few | TGTGCCAGCACCCCGGGACCGAACTCTGGGGCCAACGTCCTGACTTTC | CASTPGPNSGANVLTF
TRBJ2-1 | TRBV20-1 | - | few | TGCAGTGCTAGAGCAGCTGTCAATGAGCAGTTCTTC | CSARAAVNEQFF
TRBJ1-4 | TRBV20-1 | TRBD1 | - | TGCAGTACATCTAGGGGGCAGGGCACAACTAATGAAAAACTGTTTTTT | CSTSRGQGTTNEKLFF
TRBJ2-1 | TRBV9 | TRBD2 | - | TGTGCCAGCAGCGTAGGGAGCGGGACTTATTACAATGAGCAGTTCTTC | CASSVGSGTYYNEQFF
TRBJ1-1 | TRBV7-9 | TRBD1 | - | TGTGCCAGCAGCAGTGGGACAGGGGCTGTAAGCACTGAAACTTTCTTT | CASSSGTGAVSTETFF
TRBJ1-4 | TRBV9 | - | few | TGTGCCAGTTCCGGGACCTCGGAAAAACTGTTTTTT | CASSGTSEKLFF
TRBJ2-1 | TRBV5-6 | - | - | TGTGCCAGCAGCTGGAAAGGGGAAGGCTACAATGAGCAGTTCTTC | CASSWKGEGYNEQFF
TRBJ2-7 | TRBV6-5 | - | - | TGTGCCAGCAGTTACGGGACGGATACTACCGAGCAGTACTTC | CASSYGTDTTEQYF
TRBJ2-7 | TRBV25-1 | TRBD2 | - | TGTGCCAGTCAGACTAGCGTTTACGAGCAGTACTTC | CASQTSVYEQYF
TRBJ2-1 | TRBV15 | - | - | TGTGCCACCAGCGCCTCGGCGGGGTCCGGTGAGCAGTTCTTC | CATSASAGSGEQFF
TRBJ2-5 | TRBV20-1 | TRBD2 | few | TGCAGTGCCGGACCGGGACTAGCGGGAGAGACCCAGTACTTC | CSAGPGLAGETQYF
TRBJ2-1 | TRBV28 | TRBD2 | - | TGTGCCAGCAGTTCCCCTCGGACAGCTAGCGGGAGTAGTACCTACAATGAGCAGTTCTTC | CASSSPRTASGSSTYNEQFF
TRBJ1-1 | TRBV12-3/TRBV12-4 | - | - | TGTGCCAGCGCGACCTTAGGGGTCACTGAAGCTTTCTTT | CASATLGVTEAFF
TRBJ2-7 | TRBV15 | TRBD1 | - | TGTGCCACCAGTCCTGGGACAGGGATCCTCGAGCAGTACTTC | CATSPGTGILEQYF
TRBJ1-1 | TRBV12-3/TRBV12-4 | - | few | TGTGCCAGCAGTGGTCCCAGGGGATCCGCTGACACTGAAGCTTTCTTT | CASSGPRGSADTEAFF
TRBJ2-7 | TRBV29-1 | - | - | TGCAGCGTTTACTATCCCAGTTCCTACGAGCAGTACTTC | CSVYYPSSYEQYF
TRBJ2-2 | TRBV4-2 | TRBD2 | few | TGTGCCAGCAGCCCCCTACTAGCGGGGGGCCCGGGCGGGGAGCTGTTTTTT | CASSPLLAGGPGGELFF
TRBJ2-1 | TRBV7-2 | - | few | TGTGCCAGCAGCCGGGGGAGGGGGAGCTCCTACAATGAGCAGTTCTTC | CASSRGRGSSYNEQFF
TRBJ2-7 | TRBV12-5 | - | few | TGTGCTAGTGGTTTGGCCCCAGAAAACGAGCAGTACTTC | CASGLAPENEQYF
TRBJ2-2 | TRBV6-6 | TRBD2 | - | TGTGCCAGCAGTACAAGCGGGGGGGTAAACACCGGGGAGCTGTTTTTT | CASSTSGGVNTGELFF
TRBJ2-1 | TRBV2 | - | few | TGTGCCAGCCCGTCCCCGGTGCCGATGGATGAGCAGTTCTTC | CASPSPVPMDEQFF
TRBJ2-3 | TRBV29-1 | - | few | TGCAGCGTCCGGACAACCGACACAGATACGCAGTATTTT | CSVRTTDTDTQYF
TRBJ2-7 | TRBV12-3/TRBV12-4 | - | - | TGTGCCAGCAGGATGGACGTATACGAGCAGTACTTC | CASRMDVYEQYF
TRBJ2-5 | TRBV10-3 | TRBD2 | - | TGTGCCATCAGGTCGGAGGGAGGGCCGGAGACCCAGTACTTC | CAIRSEGGPETQYF
TRBJ2-7 | TRBV7-9 | - | - | TGTGCCAGCAGCTTAGTCACAGCGTTCTACGAGCAGTACTTC | CASSLVTAFYEQYF
TRBJ1-2 | TRBV28 | - | - | TGTGCCAGCAGTTTAGGAAATGCGGGGGGTCTGAACACCTTC | CASSLGNAGGLNTF
TRBJ2-1 | TRBV6-2/TRBV6-3 | - | many | TGTGCCAGCAGTTACTCGGACGGATACAATGAGCAGTTCTTC | CASSYSDGYNEQFF
TRBJ2-1 | TRBV12-3/TRBV12-4 | - | - | TGTGCCAGCACCCCGGGCCGAATGTACAATGAGCAGTTCTTC | CASTPGRMYNEQFF
TRBJ1-3 | TRBV12-3/TRBV12-4 | - | few | TGTGCCAGCAGTTATTACGGCTCTGGAAACACCATATATTTT | CASSYYGSGNTIYF
TRBJ1-1 | TRBV20-1 | - | - | TGCAGTGCTAGCGCAGGGGTGTGGAGGGACACTGGAGCTTTCTTT | CSASAGVWRDTGAFF
TRBJ1-2 | TRBV21-1 | - | few | TGTGCCAGCAGCACACAGGGGCTCCGCTATGGCTACACCTTC | CASSTQGLRYGYTF
TRBJ2-7 | TRBV29-1 | - | - | TGCAGCGTTTATATCTTTCCCTCCTACGAGCAGTACTTC | CSVYIFPSYEQYF
TRBJ1-6 | TRBV2 | - | - | TGTGCCAGCAAAGGAGGGGACTCCTATAATTCACCCCTCCACTTT | CASKGGDSYNSPLHF
TRBJ1-2 | TRBV3-1 | - | few | TGTGCCAGCAGCCAAGGAGGGGCTAACTATGGCTACACCTTC | CASSQGGANYGYTF
TRBJ2-1 | TRBV7-2 | TRBD2 | few | TGTGCCAGCAGCTTAAAGGCGGGGGGGCTAGGGGAGCAGTTCTTC | CASSLKAGGLGEQFF
TRBJ1-2 | TRBV6-5 | TRBD1 | few | TGTGCCAGCAGTTGGGGGGACAGGGGTGGCTACACCTTC | CASSWGDRGGYTF
TRBJ2-1 | TRBV19 | TRBD2 | few | TGTGCCAGTAGTATGTCTCTAGCGGAGAACTACAATGAGCAGTTCTTC | CASSMSLAENYNEQFF
TRBJ2-5 | TRBV11-2 | - | - | TGTGCCAGCAGCTATTTGGCAGAGACCCGGTACTTC | CASSYLAETRYF
TRBJ2-7 | TRBV4-2 | - | - | TGTGCCAGCAGCCAAGTTGGCCTTTCCTACGAGCAGTACTTC | CASSQVGLSYEQYF